This T cell receptor beta chain was captured in a study of cytomegalovirus exposure and HLA in healthy donors. This PCR relied on a set of 60 Vbeta primers and 13 Jbeta primers. Using immunoSEQ multiplex PCR, the repertoire was profiled, and TCRdb retains in-frame clones only, with some absent. The data hold over 100,000 clones, with around three quarters observed a single time. The CDR3 has 15 amino acids. Looked up from germline, CDR1 is LNHDA and CDR2 is SQIVND (reference sequence). Trimming took off 5 bases at V and 2 bases at J, with 14 bases between the two ends. Sequences were obtained from PBMCs. The rearrangement joins TRBV19 to TRBJ2-3; D possibly corresponds to TRBD2 (6 bases). The receptor's source is a woman under 30 in good health and CMV-seropositive. In DNA form, the CDR3 reads TGTGCCAGTAGTCCCCAAGCGGGTGACACAGATACGCAGTATTTT. It codes for CASSPQAGDTDTQYF.